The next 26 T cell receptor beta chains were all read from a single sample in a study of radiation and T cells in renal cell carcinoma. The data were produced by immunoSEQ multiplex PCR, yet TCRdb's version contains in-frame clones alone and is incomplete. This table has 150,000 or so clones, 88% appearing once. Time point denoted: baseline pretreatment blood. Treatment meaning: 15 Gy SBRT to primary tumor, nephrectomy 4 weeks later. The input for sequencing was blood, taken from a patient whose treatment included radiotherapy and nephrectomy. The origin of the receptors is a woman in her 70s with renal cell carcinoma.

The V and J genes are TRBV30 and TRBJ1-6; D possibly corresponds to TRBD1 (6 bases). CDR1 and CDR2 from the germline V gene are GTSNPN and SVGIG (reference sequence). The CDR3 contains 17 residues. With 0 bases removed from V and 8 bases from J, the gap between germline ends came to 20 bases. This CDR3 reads CAWSVPTGASFDSPLHF. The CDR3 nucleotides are TGTGCCTGGAGTGTACCCACGGGGGCGTCCTTCGATTCACCCCTCCACTTT.

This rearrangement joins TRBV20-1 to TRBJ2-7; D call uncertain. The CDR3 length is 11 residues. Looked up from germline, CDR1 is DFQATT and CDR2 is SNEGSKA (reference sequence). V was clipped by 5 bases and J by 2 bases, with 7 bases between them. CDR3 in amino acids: CSAPRTYEQYF. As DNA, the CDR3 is TGCAGTGCTCCACGAACCTACGAGCAGTACTTC.

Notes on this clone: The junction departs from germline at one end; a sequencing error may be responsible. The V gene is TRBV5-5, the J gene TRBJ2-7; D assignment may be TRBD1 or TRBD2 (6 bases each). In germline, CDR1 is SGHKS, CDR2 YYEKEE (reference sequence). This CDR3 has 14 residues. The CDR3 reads CASSLGWGATSTPF. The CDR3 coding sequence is TGTGCCAGCAGCTTGGGCTGGGGGGCTACGAGCACCCCCTTC.

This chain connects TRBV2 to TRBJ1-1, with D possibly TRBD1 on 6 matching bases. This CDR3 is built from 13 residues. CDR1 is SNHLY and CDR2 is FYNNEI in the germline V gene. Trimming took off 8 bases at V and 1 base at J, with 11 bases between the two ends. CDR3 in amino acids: CASRSGANTEAFF. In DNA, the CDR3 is TGTGCCAGCCGGTCAGGGGCGAACACTGAAGCTTTCTTT.

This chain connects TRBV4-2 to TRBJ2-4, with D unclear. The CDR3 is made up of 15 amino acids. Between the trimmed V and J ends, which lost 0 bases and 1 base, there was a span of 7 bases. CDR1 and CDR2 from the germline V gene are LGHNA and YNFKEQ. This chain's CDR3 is CASSQEIKAKNIQYF. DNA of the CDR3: TGTGCCAGCAGCCAAGAAATAAAGGCCAAAAACATTCAGTACTTC.

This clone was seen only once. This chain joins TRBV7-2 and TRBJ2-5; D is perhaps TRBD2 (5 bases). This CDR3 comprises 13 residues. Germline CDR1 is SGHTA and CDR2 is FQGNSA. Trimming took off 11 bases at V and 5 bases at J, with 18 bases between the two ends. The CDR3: CAGGFGVGETQYF. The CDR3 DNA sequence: TGTGCCGGAGGCTTTGGGGTTGGGGAGACCCAGTACTTC.

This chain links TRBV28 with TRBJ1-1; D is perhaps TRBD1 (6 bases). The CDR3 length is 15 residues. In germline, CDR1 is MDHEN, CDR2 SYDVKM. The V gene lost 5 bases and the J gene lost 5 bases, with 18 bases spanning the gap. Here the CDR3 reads CASSGATGRVTEAFF. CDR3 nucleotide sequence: TGTGCCAGCAGTGGAGCCACAGGGCGGGTGACTGAAGCTTTCTTT.

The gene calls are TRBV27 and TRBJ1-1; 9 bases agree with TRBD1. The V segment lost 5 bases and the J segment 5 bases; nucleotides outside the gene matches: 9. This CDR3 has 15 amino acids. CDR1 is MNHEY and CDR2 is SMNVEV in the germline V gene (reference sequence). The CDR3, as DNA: TGTGCCAGCAGTACCGCGACAGGGGGAAAAACTGAAGCTTTCTTT. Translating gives CASSTATGGKTEAFF.

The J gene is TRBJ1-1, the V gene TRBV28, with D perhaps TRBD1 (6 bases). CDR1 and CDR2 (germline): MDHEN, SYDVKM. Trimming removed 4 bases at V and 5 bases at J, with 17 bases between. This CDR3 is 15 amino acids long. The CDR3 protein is CASSSPAGGLTEAFF. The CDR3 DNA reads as TGTGCCAGCAGTTCCCCGGCTGGGGGCTTAACTGAAGCTTTCTTT.

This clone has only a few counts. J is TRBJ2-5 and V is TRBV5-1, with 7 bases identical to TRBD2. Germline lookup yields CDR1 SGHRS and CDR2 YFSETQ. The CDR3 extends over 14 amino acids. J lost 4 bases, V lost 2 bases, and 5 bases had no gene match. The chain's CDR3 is CASSLSGARETQYF. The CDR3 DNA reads TGCGCCAGCAGCTTAAGCGGGGCCAGAGAGACCCAGTACTTC.

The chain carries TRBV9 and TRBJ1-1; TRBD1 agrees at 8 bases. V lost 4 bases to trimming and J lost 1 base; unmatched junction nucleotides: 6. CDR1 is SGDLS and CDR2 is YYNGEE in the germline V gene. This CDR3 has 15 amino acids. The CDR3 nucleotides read TGTGCCAGCAGCATGGGGCAGGGGGCGAACACTGAAGCTTTCTTT. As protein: CASSMGQGANTEAFF.

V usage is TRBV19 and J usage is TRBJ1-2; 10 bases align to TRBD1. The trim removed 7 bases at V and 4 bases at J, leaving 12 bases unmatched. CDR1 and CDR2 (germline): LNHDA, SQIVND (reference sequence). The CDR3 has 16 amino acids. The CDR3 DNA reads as TGTGCCAGTAAAAACACCGGGACAGGGGATGCCTATGGCTACACCTTC. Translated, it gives CASKNTGTGDAYGYTF.

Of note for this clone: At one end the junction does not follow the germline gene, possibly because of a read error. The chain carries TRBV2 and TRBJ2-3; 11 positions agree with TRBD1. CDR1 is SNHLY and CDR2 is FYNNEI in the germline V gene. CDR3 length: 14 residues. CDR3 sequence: CASTWTGGTDTQYF. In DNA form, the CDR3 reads TGTGCCAGCACCTGGACAGGGGGCACGGATACGCAGTATTTT.

The CDR3 DNA reads TGTGCCAGCAGCGCGGGATGGGAGCAGTTCTTC. The encoded protein is CASSAGWEQFF. V is TRBV9 and J is TRBJ2-1, with a tentative D call TRBD2 (5 bases). Germline V gene lookup returns CDR1 SGDLS and CDR2 YYNGEE. The V end lost 3 bases, the J end lost 10 bases, and 8 bases lay between the germline ends. There are 11 residues in the CDR3.

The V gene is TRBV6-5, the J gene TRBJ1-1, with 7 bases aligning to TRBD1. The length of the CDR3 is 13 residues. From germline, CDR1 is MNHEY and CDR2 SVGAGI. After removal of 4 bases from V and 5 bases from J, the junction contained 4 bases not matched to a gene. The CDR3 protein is CASSFDRDTEAFF. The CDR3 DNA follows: TGTGCCAGCAGTTTCGACAGGGATACTGAAGCTTTCTTT.

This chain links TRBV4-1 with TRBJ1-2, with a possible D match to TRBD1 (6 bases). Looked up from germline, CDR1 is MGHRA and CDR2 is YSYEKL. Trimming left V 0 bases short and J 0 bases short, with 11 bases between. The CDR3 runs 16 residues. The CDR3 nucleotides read TGCGCCAGCAGCCAAGATTCGACAGGATCTAACTATGGCTACACCTTC. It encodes CASSQDSTGSNYGYTF.

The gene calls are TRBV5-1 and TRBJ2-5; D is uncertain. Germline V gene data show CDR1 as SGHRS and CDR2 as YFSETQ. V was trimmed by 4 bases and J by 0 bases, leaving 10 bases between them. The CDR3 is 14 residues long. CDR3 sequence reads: CASSPRRNQETQYF. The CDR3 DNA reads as TGCGCCAGCAGCCCGAGACGGAACCAAGAGACCCAGTACTTC.

This CDR3 reads CASSSSDGLRNTIYF. CDR3 nucleotide sequence: TGTGCCAGCAGCTCATCGGACGGGCTAAGAAACACCATATATTTT. The J gene is TRBJ1-3, the V gene TRBV13; D remains unclear. Trimming stripped 4 bases from V and 5 bases from J, with 15 bases between. The CDR3 runs to 15 residues. Germline CDR1 and CDR2: PRHDT and FYEKMQ (reference sequence). Combining the CDR3 with reference TRBV13 and TRBJ1-3 gives the whole variable domain AAGVIQSPRHLIKEKRETATLKCYPIPRHDTVYWYQQGPGQDPQFLISFYEKMQSDKGSIPDRFSAQQFSDYHSELNMSSLELGDSALYFCASSSSDGLRNTIYFGEGSWLTVV.

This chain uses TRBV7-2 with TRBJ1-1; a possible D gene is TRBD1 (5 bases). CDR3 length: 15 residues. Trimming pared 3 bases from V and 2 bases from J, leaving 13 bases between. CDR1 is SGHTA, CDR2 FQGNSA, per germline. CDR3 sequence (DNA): TGTGCCAGCAGCTTGGACGGGGGAGATAACACTGAAGCTTTCTTT. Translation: CASSLDGGDNTEAFF.

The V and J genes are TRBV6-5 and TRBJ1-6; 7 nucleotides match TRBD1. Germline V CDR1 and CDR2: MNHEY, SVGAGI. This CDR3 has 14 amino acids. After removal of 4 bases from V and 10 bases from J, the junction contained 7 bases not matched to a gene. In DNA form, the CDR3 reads TGTGCCAGCAGTTCCCCGACAGGGACCTCACCCCTCCACTTT. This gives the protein CASSSPTGTSPLHF.

The CDR3 loop reads CASSGRGGVYGYTF. The CDR3 nucleotides read TGTGCCAGCAGCGGGCGTGGGGGGGTCTATGGCTACACCTTC. The chain joins TRBV9 to TRBJ1-2, with a possible D match to TRBD1 (5 bases). Germline V gene lookup returns CDR1 SGDLS and CDR2 YYNGEE. Between the trimmed V and J ends, which lost 3 bases and 4 bases, there was a span of 13 bases. The CDR3 length is 14 residues.

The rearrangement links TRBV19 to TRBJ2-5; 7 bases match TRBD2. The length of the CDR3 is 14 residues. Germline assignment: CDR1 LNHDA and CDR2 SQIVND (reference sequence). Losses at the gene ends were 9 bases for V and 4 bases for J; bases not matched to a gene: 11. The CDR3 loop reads CASRDRTRGETQYF. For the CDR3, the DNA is TGTGCCAGCCGAGACCGGACTAGAGGAGAGACCCAGTACTTC. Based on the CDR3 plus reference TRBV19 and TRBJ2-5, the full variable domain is DGGITQSPKYLFRKEGQNVTLSCEQNLNHDAMYWYRQDPGQGLRLIYYSQIVNDFQKGDIAEGYSVSREKKESFPLTVTSAQKNPTAFYLCASRDRTRGETQYFGPGTRLLVL.

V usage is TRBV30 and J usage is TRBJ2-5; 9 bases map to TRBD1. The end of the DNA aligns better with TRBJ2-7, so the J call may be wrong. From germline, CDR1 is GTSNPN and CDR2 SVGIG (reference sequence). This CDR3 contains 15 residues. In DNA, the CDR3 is TGTGCCTGGAGGGCCCCCGGACAGGGGTCCTACGAGCAGTACTTC. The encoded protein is CAWRAPGQGSYEQYF.

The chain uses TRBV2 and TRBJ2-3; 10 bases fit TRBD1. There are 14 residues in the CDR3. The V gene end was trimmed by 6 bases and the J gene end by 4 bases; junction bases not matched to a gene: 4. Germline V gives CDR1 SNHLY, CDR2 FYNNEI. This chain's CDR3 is CASREDRGADTQYF. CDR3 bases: TGTGCCAGCAGAGAGGACAGGGGGGCAGATACGCAGTATTTT.

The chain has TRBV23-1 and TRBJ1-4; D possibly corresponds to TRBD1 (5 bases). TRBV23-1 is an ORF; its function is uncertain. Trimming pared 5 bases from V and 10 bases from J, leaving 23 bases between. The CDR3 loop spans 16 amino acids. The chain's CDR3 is CASSIVKNVPRGKLFF. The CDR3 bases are TGCGCCAGCAGTATCGTGAAAAATGTCCCGAGGGGAAAACTGTTTTTT.

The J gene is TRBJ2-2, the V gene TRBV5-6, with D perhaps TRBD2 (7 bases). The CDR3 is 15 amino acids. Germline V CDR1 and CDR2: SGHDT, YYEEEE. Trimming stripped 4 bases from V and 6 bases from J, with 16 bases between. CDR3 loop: CASSGAGGPPGELFF. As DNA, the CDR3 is TGTGCCAGCAGCGGCGCCGGGGGGCCCCCCGGGGAGCTGTTTTTT.